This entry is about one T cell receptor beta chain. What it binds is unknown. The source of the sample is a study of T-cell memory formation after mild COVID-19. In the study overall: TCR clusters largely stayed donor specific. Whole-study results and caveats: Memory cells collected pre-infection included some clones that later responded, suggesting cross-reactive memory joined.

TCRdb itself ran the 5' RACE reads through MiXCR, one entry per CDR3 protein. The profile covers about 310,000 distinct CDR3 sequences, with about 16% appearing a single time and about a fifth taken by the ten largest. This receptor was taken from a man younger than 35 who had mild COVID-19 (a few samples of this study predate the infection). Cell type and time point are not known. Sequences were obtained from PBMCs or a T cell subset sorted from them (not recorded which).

CDR3 amino acids: CASSQEQASPEAFF. CDR3 in DNA: TGTGCCAGCAGCCAAGAACAGGCCTCACCTGAAGCTTTCTTT. V gene TRBV4-2 combines with J gene TRBJ1-1; D is perhaps TRBD1 (5 bases). Trimming took off 0 bases at V and 6 bases at J, with 11 bases between the two ends. The CDR3 sequence is 14 residues long. CDR1 LGHNA and CDR2 YNFKEQ come from the germline V gene.